This T cell receptor (beta chain) was retrieved from a study of cytomegalovirus exposure and HLA in healthy donors. Findings and limits, study-wide: According to the study, roughly 160 TCR beta chains were cytomegalovirus-associated.

A note on this clone: Its target is unknown.

The junction had 6 bases not matched to a gene; V was cut back by 2 bases and J by 8 bases. This CDR3 is built from 16 residues. Germline loops: CDR1 LNHDA, CDR2 SQIVND (reference sequence). 13 Jbeta primers and 60 Vbeta primers were used for the PCR. The method was immunoSEQ multiplex PCR; TCRdb's version includes in-frame clones alone and lacks a portion of them. The table for this sample gives 150,000 to 200,000 clones. Healthy bone marrow donors formed the donor group. V and J are TRBV19 and TRBJ2-4; 13 bases map to TRBD2. Sequencing was done on a sample of PBMCs. This TCR was sampled from a man aged 25 to 40 in good health and CMV-seronegative. This CDR3 is CASSISGLAGRDIQYF. CDR3 nucleotide sequence: TGTGCCAGTAGTATATCGGGACTAGCGGGAAGGGACATTCAGTACTTC.